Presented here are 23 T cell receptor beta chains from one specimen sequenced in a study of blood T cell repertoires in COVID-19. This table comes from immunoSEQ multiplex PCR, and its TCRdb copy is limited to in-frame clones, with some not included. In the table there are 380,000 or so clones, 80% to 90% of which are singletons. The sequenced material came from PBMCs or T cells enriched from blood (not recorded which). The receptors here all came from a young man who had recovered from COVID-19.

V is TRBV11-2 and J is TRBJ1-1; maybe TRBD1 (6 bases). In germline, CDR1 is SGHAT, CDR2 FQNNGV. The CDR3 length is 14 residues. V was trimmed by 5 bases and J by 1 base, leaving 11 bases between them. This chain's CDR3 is CASSITQGNTEAFF. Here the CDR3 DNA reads TGTGCCAGCAGCATCACACAGGGGAACACTGAAGCTTTCTTT.

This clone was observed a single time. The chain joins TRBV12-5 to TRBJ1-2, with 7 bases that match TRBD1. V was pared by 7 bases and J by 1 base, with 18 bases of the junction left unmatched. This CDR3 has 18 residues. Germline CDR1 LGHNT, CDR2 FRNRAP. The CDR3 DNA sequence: TGTGCTAGTGTCAACTACCCCTCCGGGGGACAGCGTAACTATGGCTACACCTTC. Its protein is CASVNYPSGGQRNYGYTF.

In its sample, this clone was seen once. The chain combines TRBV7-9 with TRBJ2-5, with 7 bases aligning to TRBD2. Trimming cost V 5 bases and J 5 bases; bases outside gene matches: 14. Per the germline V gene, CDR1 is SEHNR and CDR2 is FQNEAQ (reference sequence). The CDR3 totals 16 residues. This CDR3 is CASSHEGTTGVETQYF. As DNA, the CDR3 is TGTGCCAGCAGCCACGAAGGGACTACCGGAGTGGAGACCCAGTACTTC. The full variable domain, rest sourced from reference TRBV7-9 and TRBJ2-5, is DTGVSQNPRHKITKRGQNVTFRCDPISEHNRLYWYRQTLGQGPEFLTYFQNEAQLEKSRLLSDRFSAERPKGSFSTLEIQRTEQGDSAMYLCASSHEGTTGVETQYFGPGTRLLVL.

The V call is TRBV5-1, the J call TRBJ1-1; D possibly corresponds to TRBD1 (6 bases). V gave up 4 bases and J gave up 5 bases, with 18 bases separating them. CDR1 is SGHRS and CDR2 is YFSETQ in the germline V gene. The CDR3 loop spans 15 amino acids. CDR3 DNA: TGCGCCAGCAGCCACCTCGGGGGGCTCGATACTGAAGCTTTCTTT. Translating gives CASSHLGGLDTEAFF.

In nucleotides, the CDR3 is TGTGCCAGCAGTTACCTTGGCAGGGATGGCTACACCTTC. Its protein is CASSYLGRDGYTF. The V call is TRBV6-5, the J call TRBJ1-2; weak D call: TRBD1 (5 bases). Germline V gives CDR1 MNHEY, CDR2 SVGAGI. Trimming pared 2 bases from V and 6 bases from J, leaving 10 bases between. The CDR3 totals 13 residues.

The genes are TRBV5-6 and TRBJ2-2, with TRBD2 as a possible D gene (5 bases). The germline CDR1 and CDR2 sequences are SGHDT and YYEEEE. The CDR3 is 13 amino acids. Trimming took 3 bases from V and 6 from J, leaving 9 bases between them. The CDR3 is CASSSGVPGELFF. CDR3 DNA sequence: TGTGCCAGCAGCTCCGGGGTTCCCGGGGAGCTGTTTTTT.

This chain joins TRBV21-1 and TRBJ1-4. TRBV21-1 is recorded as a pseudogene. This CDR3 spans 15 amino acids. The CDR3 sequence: CARIVHTGTNEKLFF. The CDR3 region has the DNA TGTGCCAGGATAGTTCACACGGGGACTAATGAAAAACTGTTTTTT.

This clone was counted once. CDR3 in amino acids: CAWGVGAGLSGNTIYF. DNA for the CDR3: TGTGCCTGGGGAGTTGGTGCAGGGTTAAGTGGAAACACCATATATTTT. This chain connects TRBV30 to TRBJ1-3, with D possibly being TRBD1 (5 bases). The CDR3 has 16 residues. Trimming took off 5 bases at V and 3 bases at J, with 20 bases between the two ends. Per the germline V gene, CDR1 is GTSNPN and CDR2 is SVGIG (reference sequence).

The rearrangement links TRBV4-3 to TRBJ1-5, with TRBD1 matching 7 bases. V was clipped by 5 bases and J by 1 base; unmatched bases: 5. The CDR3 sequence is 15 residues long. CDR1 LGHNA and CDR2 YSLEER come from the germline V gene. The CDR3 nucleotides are TGCGCCAGCAGCAAAAACAGGGGCAGCAATCAGCCCCAGCATTTT. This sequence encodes CASSKNRGSNQPQHF.

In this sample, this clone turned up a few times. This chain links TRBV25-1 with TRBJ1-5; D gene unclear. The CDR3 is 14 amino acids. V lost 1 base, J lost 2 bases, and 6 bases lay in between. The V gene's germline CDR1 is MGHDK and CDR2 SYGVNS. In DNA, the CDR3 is TGTGCCAGCAGTGAATCACGAGGCAATCAGCCCCAGCATTTT. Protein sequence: CASSESRGNQPQHF.

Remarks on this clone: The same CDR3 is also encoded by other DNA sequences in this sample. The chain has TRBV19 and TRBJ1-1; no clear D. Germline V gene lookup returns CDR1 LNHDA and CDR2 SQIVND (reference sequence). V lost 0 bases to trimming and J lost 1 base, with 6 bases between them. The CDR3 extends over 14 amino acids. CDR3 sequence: CASSIDRENTEAFF. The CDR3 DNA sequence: TGTGCCAGTAGTATAGACCGAGAGAACACTGAAGCTTTCTTT.

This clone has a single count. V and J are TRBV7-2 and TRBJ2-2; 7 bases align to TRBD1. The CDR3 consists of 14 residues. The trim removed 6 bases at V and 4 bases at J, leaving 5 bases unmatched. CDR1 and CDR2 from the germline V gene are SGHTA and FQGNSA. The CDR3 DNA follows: TGTGCCAGCAGTATTGGGACAGCCACCGGGGAGCTGTTTTTT. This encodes CASSIGTATGELFF.

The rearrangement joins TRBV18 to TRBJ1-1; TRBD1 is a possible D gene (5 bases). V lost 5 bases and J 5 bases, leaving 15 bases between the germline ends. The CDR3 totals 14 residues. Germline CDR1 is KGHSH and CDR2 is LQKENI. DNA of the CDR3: TGTGCCAGCTCAGGGGGGACTGGTGGAACTGAAGCTTTCTTT. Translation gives CASSGGTGGTEAFF. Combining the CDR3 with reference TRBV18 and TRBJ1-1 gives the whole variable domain NAGVMQNPRHLVRRRGQEARLRCSPMKGHSHVYWYRQLPEEGLKFMVYLQKENIIDESGMPKERFSAEFPKEGPSILRIQQVVRGDSAAYFCASSGGTGGTEAFFGQGTRLTVV.

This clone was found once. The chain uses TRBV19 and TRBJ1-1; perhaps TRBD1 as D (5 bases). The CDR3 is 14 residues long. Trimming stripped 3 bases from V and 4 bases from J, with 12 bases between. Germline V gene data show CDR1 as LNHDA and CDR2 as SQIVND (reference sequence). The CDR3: CASSITGRITEAFF. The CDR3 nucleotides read TGTGCCAGTAGTATTACAGGAAGAATCACTGAAGCTTTCTTT.

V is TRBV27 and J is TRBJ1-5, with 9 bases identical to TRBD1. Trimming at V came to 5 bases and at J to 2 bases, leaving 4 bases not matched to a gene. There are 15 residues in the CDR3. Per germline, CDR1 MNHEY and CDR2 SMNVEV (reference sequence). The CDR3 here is CASSPDRGGNQPQHF. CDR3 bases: TGTGCCAGCAGTCCTGACAGGGGGGGCAATCAGCCCCAGCATTTT.

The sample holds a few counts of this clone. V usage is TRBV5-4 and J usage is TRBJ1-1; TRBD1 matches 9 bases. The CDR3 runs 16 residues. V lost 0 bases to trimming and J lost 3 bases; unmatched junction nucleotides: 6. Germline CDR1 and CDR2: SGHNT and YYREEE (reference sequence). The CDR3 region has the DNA TGTGCCAGCAGCTTGGGGGGCCGACAGGGGGACACTGAAGCTTTCTTT. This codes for CASSLGGRQGDTEAFF.

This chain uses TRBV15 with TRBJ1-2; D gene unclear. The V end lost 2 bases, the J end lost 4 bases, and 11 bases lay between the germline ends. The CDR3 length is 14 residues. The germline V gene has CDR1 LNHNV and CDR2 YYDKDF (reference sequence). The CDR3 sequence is CATSRPGSSYGYTF. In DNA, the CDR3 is TGTGCCACCAGCAGACCCGGGAGTTCCTATGGCTACACCTTC.

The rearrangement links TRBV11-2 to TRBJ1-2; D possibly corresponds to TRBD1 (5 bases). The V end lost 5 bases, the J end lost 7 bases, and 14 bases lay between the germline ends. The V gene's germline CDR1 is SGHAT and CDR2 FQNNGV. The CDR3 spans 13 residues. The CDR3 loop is CASSATEGSGYTF. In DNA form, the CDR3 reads TGTGCCAGCAGCGCAACGGAGGGGTCTGGCTACACCTTC.

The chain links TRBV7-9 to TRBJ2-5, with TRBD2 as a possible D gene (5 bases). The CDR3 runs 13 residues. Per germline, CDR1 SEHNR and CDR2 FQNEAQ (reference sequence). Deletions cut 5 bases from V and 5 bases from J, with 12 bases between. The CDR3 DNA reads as TGTGCCAGCAGCCCCCCTATAGCGGAGACCCAGTACTTC. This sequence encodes CASSPPIAETQYF.

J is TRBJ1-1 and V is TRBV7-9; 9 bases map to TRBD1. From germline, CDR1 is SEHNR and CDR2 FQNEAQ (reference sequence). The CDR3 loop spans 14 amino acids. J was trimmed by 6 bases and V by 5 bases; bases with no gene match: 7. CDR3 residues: CASSLGDRVAEAFF. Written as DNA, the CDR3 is TGTGCCAGCAGCCTAGGGGACAGGGTGGCTGAAGCTTTCTTT.

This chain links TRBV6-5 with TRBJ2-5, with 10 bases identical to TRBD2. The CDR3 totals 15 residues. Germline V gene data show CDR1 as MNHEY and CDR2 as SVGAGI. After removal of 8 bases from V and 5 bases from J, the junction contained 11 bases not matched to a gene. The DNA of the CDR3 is TGTGCCAGCGGGTCAGCGGGGGGGAACAGGGAGACCCAGTACTTC. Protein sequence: CASGSAGGNRETQYF.

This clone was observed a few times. CDR3 sequence (DNA): TGTGCCAGCCTCGGGGGGGGTACGCAGTATTTT. It encodes CASLGGGTQYF. The V and J genes are TRBV2 and TRBJ2-3; TRBD2 matches 8 bases. The CDR3 runs to 11 residues. V gave up 8 bases and J gave up 8 bases; unmatched junction bases: 3. Germline V CDR1 and CDR2: SNHLY, FYNNEI.

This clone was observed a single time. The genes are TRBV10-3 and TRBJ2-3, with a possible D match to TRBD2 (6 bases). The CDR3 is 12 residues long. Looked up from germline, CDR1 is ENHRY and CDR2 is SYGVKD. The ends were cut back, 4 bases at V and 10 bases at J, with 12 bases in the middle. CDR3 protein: CAISGDSSAQYF. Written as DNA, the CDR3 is TGTGCCATCAGTGGGGACTCCTCGGCGCAGTATTTT.